This passage covers 13 T cell receptor beta chains from one sample sequenced in a study of OX40 agonist ivuxolimab in advanced cancers. Generated by immunoSEQ multiplex PCR, the TCRdb table keeps only in-frame clones and is missing some. The sample records more than 60,000 clones, almost 95% being singletons. The input for sequencing was CD4+ or CD8+ T cells sorted from blood, taken in a trial of the OX40 agonist ivuxolimab. Source of these receptors: an adult with an advanced solid tumor such as melanoma, head and neck, liver or kidney cancer.

CDR3: CASSLDLAGVTGELFF. The CDR3 nucleotides read TGTGCCAGCAGCTTGGACCTAGCGGGAGTCACCGGGGAGCTGTTTTTT. This chain connects TRBV5-6 to TRBJ2-2, with TRBD2 matching over 10 bases. This CDR3 region has 16 residues. J gave up 4 bases and V 0 bases, and 3 bases lay outside the gene matches. Looked up from germline, CDR1 is SGHDT and CDR2 is YYEEEE.

Here the CDR3 DNA reads TGTGCCAGTAGTAGGGGACTAGCGGTCCTATCCTACAATGAGCAGTTCTTC. It specifies CASSRGLAVLSYNEQFF. This chain joins TRBV19 and TRBJ2-1; 11 bases are shared with TRBD2. The germline V gene has CDR1 LNHDA and CDR2 SQIVND (reference sequence). V lost 4 bases and J lost 1; bases outside the gene matches: 6. This CDR3 spans 17 amino acids.

The chain joins TRBV27 to TRBJ2-2; 12 nucleotides match TRBD2. Trimming at V came to 3 bases and at J to 7 bases, leaving 3 bases not matched to a gene. From germline, CDR1 is MNHEY and CDR2 SMNVEV (reference sequence). The CDR3 spans 15 residues. The CDR3 sequence: CASSFGGLAGGELFF. CDR3 coding DNA: TGTGCCAGCAGTTTCGGGGGACTAGCGGGCGGGGAGCTGTTTTTT.

The V gene is TRBV4-3, the J gene TRBJ2-7; 16 nucleotides match TRBD2. Germline loops: CDR1 LGHNA, CDR2 YSLEER. The CDR3 consists of 15 residues. V gave up 3 bases and J gave up 6 bases; unmatched junction bases: 2. CDR3 in amino acids: CASSQGTSGGGEQYF. The CDR3 DNA follows: TGCGCCAGCAGCCAGGGGACTAGCGGGGGGGGCGAGCAGTACTTC.

This rearrangement joins TRBV1 to TRBJ2-5; no DNA check was done on the table's D call, TRBD1. TRBV1 is described as a pseudogene. CDR3 length: 16 residues. The CDR3 here is CTSSQDLARAQETQYF. In DNA form, the CDR3 reads TGCACCAGCAGCCAAGATCTTGCCAGGGCGCAAGAGACCCAGTACTTC.

This clone was observed once. The CDR3 sequence is CSVESDRANYGYTF. The DNA for the CDR3 is TGCAGCGTTGAGAGTGACAGGGCTAACTATGGCTACACCTTC. This rearrangement joins TRBV29-1 to TRBJ1-2; 7 nucleotides line up with TRBD1. The CDR3 loop spans 14 amino acids. Per germline, CDR1 SQVTM and CDR2 ANQGSEA. Trimming removed 3 bases from V and 0 bases from J; junction bases left unmatched: 4.

This clone was found once. The V and J genes are TRBV29-1 and TRBJ2-7; D possibly corresponds to TRBD1 (6 bases). Germline CDR1 and CDR2: SQVTM and ANQGSEA. The CDR3 has 13 amino acids. V was pared by 4 bases and J by 2 bases, with 12 bases between. CDR3 sequence reads: CSVAQGITYEQYF. In DNA, the CDR3 is TGCAGCGTTGCTCAGGGGATCACCTACGAGCAGTACTTC.

This chain links TRBV28 with TRBJ2-3; tentatively, D is TRBD1 (6 bases). Germline assignment: CDR1 MDHEN and CDR2 SYDVKM. The CDR3 is 16 residues long. V lost 3 bases to trimming and J lost 3 bases, with 16 bases between them. For the CDR3, the DNA is TGTGCCAGCAGTTTCATAGCTAGGGGGAAAACAGATACGCAGTATTTT. It translates to CASSFIARGKTDTQYF.

The rearrangement uses TRBV5-6 and TRBJ2-5; 14 nucleotides align to TRBD2. The end of the DNA is better explained by TRBJ2-7, so the J call may be wrong. The germline gives CDR1 SGHDT, CDR2 YYEEEE. The CDR3 sequence is 17 residues long. CDR3 nucleotide sequence: TGTGCCAGCAGCTCGGGACTAGCGGGAGCCCCGTCCTACGAGCAGTACTTC. It encodes CASSSGLAGAPSYEQYF.

V and J are TRBV11-3 and TRBJ1-3; 7 positions match TRBD1. This CDR3 contains 18 residues. Germline assignment: CDR1 SGHNT and CDR2 YENEEA. With 5 bases clipped from V and 0 bases from J, the junction kept 13 bases outside the gene matches. CDR3 in DNA: TGTGCCAGCAGCGCCCGCTCCGGGACAGTGAACTCTGGAAACACCATATATTTT. Amino acids: CASSARSGTVNSGNTIYF.

The chain employs TRBV7-6 and TRBJ2-1; 7 positions match TRBD2. V trimming: 1 base; J trimming: 8 bases; junction bases outside the gene matches: 17. Germline CDR1 is SGHVS and CDR2 is FNYEAQ. This CDR3 is built from 18 residues. The CDR3, as DNA: TGTGCCAGCAGCTTAGGAGGTGTAAGGTGGGAGGGAGTAGATGAGCAGTTCTTC. It translates to CASSLGGVRWEGVDEQFF.

The V call is TRBV5-1, the J call TRBJ2-7, with 7 positions matching TRBD2. J was trimmed by 0 bases and V by 4 bases; bases with no gene match: 10. In germline, CDR1 is SGHRS, CDR2 YFSETQ. The CDR3 runs to 16 residues. CDR3 sequence (DNA): TGCGCCAGCAGCGGCGGGGCGGGAGCCCTCTCCTACGAGCAGTACTTC. Amino acids: CASSGGAGALSYEQYF.

As concerns this clone: The same CDR3 is also encoded by other DNA sequences in this sample. This chain uses TRBV5-1 with TRBJ2-7; 8 nucleotides match TRBD2. The CDR3 totals 14 residues. V was pared by 2 bases and J by 3 bases, with 4 bases of the junction left unmatched. Germline V gives CDR1 SGHRS, CDR2 YFSETQ. The CDR3 sequence: CASSLGTSGYEQYF. Here the CDR3 DNA reads TGCGCCAGCAGCTTAGGAACTAGCGGCTACGAGCAGTACTTC.